This T cell receptor (beta chain) was observed in a study of cytomegalovirus exposure and HLA in healthy donors. Across the whole study: Of the donors genotyped, approximately 400 in all, 65% to 90% fell in the Caucasian-associated ancestry cluster. Study observations and caveats: For most TCR sequences rarity was the rule, although some public TCRs occurred in many donors. Analyses of presence and absence presupposed an approximately uniform sequencing depth across donors.

This PCR relied on a set of 60 Vbeta primers and 13 Jbeta primers. Study processing details: In a later analysis, around 12 million of tens of millions of unique beta chains occurred in at least two donors. TCRdb's table, derived via immunoSEQ multiplex PCR, lists solely in-frame clones and lacks some. V and J calls and clone size are those listed in that table; D and trimming were worked out from the DNA. Among roughly 68,000 clones, 60% to 80% were seen once, and the ten largest hold approximately 5.4%. V was clipped by 4 bases and J by 9 bases, with 19 bases between them. The CDR3 runs 15 residues. Germline CDR1 reads SGHDN; CDR2 reads FVKESK. Comments on this clone: The antigen is unknown.

This chain uses TRBV14 with TRBJ2-1; D is uncertain. The sample consisted of PBMCs. This sequence originates from a male donor in good health and CMV-seropositive. The CDR3 DNA reads TGTGCCAGCAGCCCATACGGGTCAGCCGGCGGTGAGCAGTTCTTC. Protein sequence: CASSPYGSAGGEQFF.